Below, 25 T cell receptor beta chains from the same sample are listed, as sequenced in a study of blood T cell repertoires in COVID-19. Clones were read by immunoSEQ multiplex PCR, and TCRdb kept only the in-frame ones, dropping some. The table lists over 150,000 clones, 91% of them singletons. What was sequenced was peripheral blood. The receptors here all came from a man aged 50 to 60 with acute or convalescent COVID-19.

This chain joins TRBV27 and TRBJ2-1, with 7 bases aligning to TRBD1. The V gene end was trimmed by 6 bases and the J gene end by 3 bases; junction bases not matched to a gene: 5. There are 14 residues in the CDR3. The germline V gene has CDR1 MNHEY and CDR2 SMNVEV (reference sequence). The CDR3, as DNA: TGTGCCAGCAGGTACGGGACAGACTACAATGAGCAGTTCTTC. Protein sequence: CASRYGTDYNEQFF.

This chain links TRBV7-9 with TRBJ1-1; 8 positions agree with TRBD1. This CDR3 region has 16 residues. The germline CDR1 and CDR2 sequences are SEHNR and FQNEAQ (reference sequence). V shed 4 bases and J 1 base; nucleotides not matched to a gene: 8. Here the CDR3 reads CASSSGTGVRNTEAFF. CDR3 sequence (DNA): TGTGCCAGCAGCTCAGGGACAGGAGTGAGGAACACTGAAGCTTTCTTT. The full variable domain, rest sourced from reference TRBV7-9 and TRBJ1-1, is DTGVSQNPRHKITKRGQNVTFRCDPISEHNRLYWYRQTLGQGPEFLTYFQNEAQLEKSRLLSDRFSAERPKGSFSTLEIQRTEQGDSAMYLCASSSGTGVRNTEAFFGQGTRLTVV.

This clone occurred a few times. The rearrangement links TRBV5-1 to TRBJ2-7; 8 bases match TRBD2. Trimming removed 0 bases from V and 4 bases from J; junction bases left unmatched: 6. Looked up from germline, CDR1 is SGHRS and CDR2 is YFSETQ. This CDR3 has 15 amino acids. This chain's CDR3 is CASSLAAGVEYEQYF. CDR3 nucleotide sequence: TGCGCCAGCAGCTTGGCAGCGGGAGTGGAGTACGAGCAGTACTTC.

The DNA for the CDR3 is TGTGCCAGCAGCTTATGGGGGCATGGATCCTACGAGCAGTACTTC. This translates into CASSLWGHGSYEQYF. This sequence joins TRBV5-5 and TRBJ2-7; D may be TRBD1 (6 bases). Germline V gene sequence: CDR1 SGHKS, CDR2 YYEKEE (reference sequence). V was pared by 2 bases and J by 1 base, with 13 bases between. The CDR3 is made up of 15 amino acids.

This sequence joins TRBV10-3 and TRBJ1-4; 9 bases are shared with TRBD1. Unmatched junction bases numbered 6, after V lost 9 bases and J lost 7 bases. There are 13 residues in the CDR3. The germline CDR1 and CDR2 sequences are ENHRY and SYGVKD. Here the CDR3 DNA reads TGTGCCATACAGGGGGCGCTGGGTGAAAAACTGTTTTTT. This encodes CAIQGALGEKLFF.

This clone was found once. The chain combines TRBV27 with TRBJ1-6, with 9 bases fitting TRBD1. CDR3 length: 16 residues. The junction had 4 bases not matched to a gene; V was cut back by 0 bases and J by 7 bases. The germline V gene encodes CDR1 MNHEY and CDR2 SMNVEV (reference sequence). The CDR3 region is CASSLSAGTGNSPLHF. CDR3 coding DNA: TGTGCCAGCAGTTTATCCGCCGGGACAGGGAATTCACCCCTCCACTTT.

This sequence joins TRBV5-1 and TRBJ1-2; 7 nucleotides match TRBD1. This CDR3 contains 14 residues. V lost 5 bases, J lost 4 bases, and 8 bases stayed unmatched. CDR1 is SGHRS and CDR2 is YFSETQ in the germline V gene. The CDR3 DNA reads TGCGCCAGCAGTCACAGGGGAGAGGGCTATGGCTACACCTTC. Protein sequence: CASSHRGEGYGYTF.

The chain has TRBV6-6 and TRBJ2-7; 7 nucleotides agree with TRBD2. CDR3 length: 13 residues. Germline-derived CDR1 and CDR2 are MNHNY and SVGAGI (reference sequence). V shed 6 bases and J 5 bases; nucleotides not matched to a gene: 7. For the CDR3, the DNA is TGTGCCAGCAGACTGGGAGGGTCGGACGAGCAGTACGTC. It codes for CASRLGGSDEQYV.

This chain joins TRBV7-6 and TRBJ2-1; TRBD2 matches 7 bases. With V trimmed by 2 bases and J by 2 bases, 15 bases remained unmatched. Germline-derived CDR1 and CDR2 are SGHVS and FNYEAQ. This CDR3 contains 19 residues. DNA of the CDR3: TGTGCCAGCAGCTTAATCCGAACCGAAGCGGGGCTTACCTACAATGAGCAGTTCTTC. It translates to CASSLIRTEAGLTYNEQFF.

The chain has TRBV5-1 and TRBJ2-5; 8 bases are a match to TRBD2. The CDR3 loop spans 13 amino acids. Trimming at V came to 4 bases and at J to 5 bases, leaving 4 bases not matched to a gene. Germline V gene lookup returns CDR1 SGHRS and CDR2 YFSETQ. In nucleotides, the CDR3 is TGCGCCAGCAGCACTAGCGGTAGGGAGACCCAGTACTTC. This codes for CASSTSGRETQYF.

This clone occurred once. The V gene is TRBV7-2, the J gene TRBJ2-5; TRBD2 might be the D (7 bases). CDR3 size: 16 residues. Trimming pared 2 bases from V and 0 bases from J, leaving 13 bases between. CDR1 is SGHTA, CDR2 FQGNSA, per germline. The CDR3 bases are TGTGCCAGCAGCTTACGTGGGGGGGCGAACCAAGAGACCCAGTACTTC. Protein: CASSLRGGANQETQYF.

The chain has TRBV7-3 and TRBJ2-1; D possibly corresponds to TRBD1 (6 bases). The CDR3 extends over 15 amino acids. V shed 5 bases and J shed 3 bases, with 14 bases lying between them. Per the germline V gene, CDR1 is SGHTA and CDR2 is FQGTGA. The DNA for the CDR3 is TGTGCCAGCAGCCCCGGACAGAATAACTACAATGAGCAGTTCTTC. It encodes CASSPGQNNYNEQFF. The full variable domain, rest sourced from reference TRBV7-3 and TRBJ2-1, is GAGVSQTPSNKVTEKGKYVELRCDPISGHTALYWYRQSLGQGPEFLIYFQGTGAADDSGLPNDRFFAVRPEGSVSTLKIQRTERGDSAVYLCASSPGQNNYNEQFFGPGTRLTVL.

This rearrangement joins TRBV6-5 to TRBJ2-2, with TRBD1 as a possible D gene (5 bases). Germline CDR1 is MNHEY and CDR2 is SVGAGI. This CDR3 comprises 14 residues. V was clipped by 2 bases and J by 2 bases, with 6 bases between them. The CDR3 here is CASSYGANTGELFF. The CDR3 DNA reads TGTGCCAGCAGTTACGGGGCAAACACCGGGGAGCTGTTTTTT.

This chain links TRBV28 with TRBJ1-5; D not certain. V gave up 2 bases and J gave up 4 bases, with 12 bases separating them. The length of the CDR3 is 15 residues. Germline V gene sequence: CDR1 MDHEN, CDR2 SYDVKM. The CDR3 DNA follows: TGTGCCAGCAGTTTACCCCAGTCTGGTAATCAGCCCCAGCATTTT. It is translated as CASSLPQSGNQPQHF.

This sequence joins TRBV5-6 and TRBJ1-1, with a possible D match to TRBD1 (6 bases). The CDR3 extends over 15 amino acids. V was cut by 4 bases and J by 3 bases, with 16 bases left in between. Germline-derived CDR1 and CDR2 are SGHDT and YYEEEE. This CDR3 is CASSPGGGAYTEAFF. The CDR3 DNA is TGTGCCAGCAGCCCTGGGGGGGGCGCCTACACTGAAGCTTTCTTT.

The rearrangement joins TRBV6-1 to TRBJ2-5, with TRBD2 matching over 7 bases. The CDR3 runs to 15 residues. CDR1 and CDR2 (germline): MNHNS, SASEGT. V was pared by 3 bases and J by 3 bases, with 7 bases of the junction left unmatched. The CDR3 loop reads CASSDLGLVKETQYF. In DNA, the CDR3 is TGTGCCAGCAGTGATCTTGGACTAGTGAAAGAGACCCAGTACTTC.

The V call is TRBV11-1, the J call TRBJ2-7; D is uncertain. Trimming removed 3 bases from V and 3 bases from J, with 6 bases in between. The CDR3 totals 12 residues. The V gene's germline CDR1 is SGHAT and CDR2 FQDESV (reference sequence). The CDR3 loop reads CASSFRNYEQYF. The CDR3 DNA sequence: TGTGCCAGCAGCTTCAGGAACTACGAGCAGTACTTC.

The V call is TRBV7-9, the J call TRBJ1-6; TRBD1 matches 9 bases. Germline V gene sequence: CDR1 SEHNR, CDR2 FQNEAQ (reference sequence). The CDR3 runs to 17 residues. V was pared by 5 bases and J by 4 bases, with 9 bases of the junction left unmatched. The CDR3 region is CASSPPGTGKYNSPLHF. CDR3 coding DNA: TGTGCCAGCAGCCCACCCGGGACAGGGAAATATAATTCACCCCTCCACTTT.

The V call is TRBV19, the J call TRBJ1-1; TRBD1 is a possible D gene (5 bases). The V end lost 3 bases, the J end lost 11 bases, and 16 bases lay between the germline ends. From germline, CDR1 is LNHDA and CDR2 SQIVND (reference sequence). The CDR3 is 13 residues long. CDR3 sequence: CASSIPRVSQAFF. In DNA form, the CDR3 reads TGTGCCAGTAGTATCCCCAGGGTGAGTCAGGCTTTCTTT.

The rearrangement joins TRBV19 to TRBJ2-7; tentative D call: TRBD1 (7 bases). This CDR3 spans 15 amino acids. Looked up from germline, CDR1 is LNHDA and CDR2 is SQIVND (reference sequence). V was cut by 0 bases and J by 1 base, with 10 bases left in between. The CDR3 bases are TGTGCCAGTAGTATAGAGACAGGGAGGTCCTACGAGCAGTACTTC. Translation gives CASSIETGRSYEQYF.

This sequence joins TRBV19 and TRBJ1-2; perhaps TRBD1 as D (5 bases). The CDR3 totals 16 residues. V shed 5 bases and J shed 0 bases, with 16 bases lying between them. Germline V gene lookup returns CDR1 LNHDA and CDR2 SQIVND (reference sequence). CDR3 in DNA: TGTGCCAGTAGTTATAGCCGAAGACAGACTAACTATGGCTACACCTTC. Translated, it gives CASSYSRRQTNYGYTF.

The chain combines TRBV27 with TRBJ2-7, with D maybe TRBD2 (5 bases). The CDR3 length is 12 residues. Trimming left V 11 bases short and J 4 bases short, with 15 bases between. CDR1 and CDR2 from the germline V gene are MNHEY and SMNVEV (reference sequence). The CDR3 loop is CAAPGSGYEQYF. The CDR3 DNA reads TGTGCCGCGCCGGGGTCCGGGTACGAGCAGTACTTC.

This clone was seen just once. The V call is TRBV27, the J call TRBJ2-7; D ambiguous. CDR1 and CDR2 (germline): MNHEY, SMNVEV (reference sequence). CDR3 length: 13 amino acids. Trimming shortened V by 4 bases and J by 11 bases, and 18 bases separated the two germline ends. Here the CDR3 reads CASSSTKTGQEYF. The DNA for the CDR3 is TGTGCCAGCAGTTCGACCAAGACGGGTCAAGAGTACTTC.

CDR3 loop: CASSPLGTRGSEQFF. CDR3 in DNA: TGTGCCAGCAGCCCACTCGGGACTAGAGGGAGTGAGCAGTTCTTC. The V and J genes are TRBV9 and TRBJ2-1; 8 bases are a match to TRBD2. V trimming: 4 bases; J trimming: 9 bases; junction bases outside the gene matches: 12. Germline V gene sequence: CDR1 SGDLS, CDR2 YYNGEE. The CDR3 extends over 15 amino acids.

The V and J genes are TRBV11-3 and TRBJ2-5; the match to TRBD1 covers 12 bases. This CDR3 has 15 amino acids. V lost 5 bases, J lost 5 bases, and 6 bases stayed unmatched. Germline CDR1 SGHNT, CDR2 YENEEA. The DNA for the CDR3 is TGTGCCAGCAGCCTGGGACAGGGGGCGGGGGAGACCCAGTACTTC. Translated, it gives CASSLGQGAGETQYF.